This note documents a single T cell receptor (beta chain) sequence. The ends lost 3 bases at V and 4 bases at J; junction bases unmatched: 7. The CDR3 runs to 16 residues. The germline V gene has CDR1 SGHAT and CDR2 FQNNGV. Data came from immunoSEQ multiplex PCR; TCRdb stores just in-frame clones and leaves some out. The sample yields approximately 75,000 clones, more than 80% seen once. This entry is derived from a study of technical replicates of blood from a handful of donors. The source material was PBMCs. The V call is TRBV11-2, the J call TRBJ1-5; 9 bases map to TRBD1. This TCR was sampled from a human donor in good health. Some clones in this sample may be carry-over from other donors' samples. CDR3: CASSFTGGSLNQPQHF. CDR3 bases: TGTGCCAGCAGCTTTACAGGGGGCTCTCTGAATCAGCCCCAGCATTTT.